Below, 20 T cell receptor beta chains from the same sample are listed, as sequenced in a study of blood T cell repertoires in COVID-19 (dated by TCRdb to 2019 to 2021). To prepare the library, the immunoSEQ multiplex PCR assay was applied. This immuneACCESS table, as held by TCRdb, lists in-frame sequences with V and J called but not all clones. Of the missing ones, under half trace to an unresolved V gene in checked studies; the others have no known cause. The table for this sample lists fewer than 200,000 clones; more than 85% of them were counted only once. Roughly 2.5% of the sample is held by the ten biggest clonotypes. Specimen: peripheral blood. The receptor set was obtained from a man aged 35-49 years with active or convalescent COVID-19.

The V gene is TRBV10-3, the J gene TRBJ1-4; 7 bases are a match to TRBD1. Germline CDR1 is ENHRY and CDR2 is SYGVKD. V lost 6 bases, J lost 3 bases, and 4 bases stayed unmatched. This CDR3 is 14 amino acids long. CDR3 bases: TGTGCCATCAGGGCCGGGACAGCTAATGAAAAACTGTTTTTT. Translation: CAIRAGTANEKLFF.

The CDR3 sequence is CASSGAQDSYEQYF. The CDR3 coding sequence is TGTGCCAGCAGCGGGGCGCAGGATTCCTACGAGCAGTACTTC. The genes are TRBV9 and TRBJ2-7, with no clear D. The V and J ends lost 3 bases and 1 base respectively, with 11 bases between them. Germline values: CDR1 SGDLS, CDR2 YYNGEE. The CDR3 length is 14 residues.

This clone is a singleton in its sample. The chain combines TRBV18 with TRBJ1-5; D is undetermined. Germline V gives CDR1 KGHSH, CDR2 LQKENI. CDR3 length: 15 amino acids. Trimming removed 6 bases from V and 1 base from J, with 13 bases in between. CDR3 DNA: TGTGCCAGCTCTGAAGCGACTGGGAGCAATCAGCCCCAGCATTTT. It codes for CASSEATGSNQPQHF.

The rearrangement uses TRBV28 and TRBJ1-2, with 12 positions matching TRBD1. The germline gives CDR1 MDHEN, CDR2 SYDVKM. J was trimmed by 7 bases and V by 3 bases; bases with no gene match: 18. CDR3 length: 19 residues. CDR3 DNA: TGTGCCAGCAGTTTCTCAGGTTCCGGGACAGGGGGCGCTGCGGGTGGCTACACCTTC. It translates to CASSFSGSGTGGAAGGYTF.

V and J are TRBV14 and TRBJ2-5; tentative D call: TRBD1 (5 bases). Germline CDR1 and CDR2: SGHDN and FVKESK. Trimming took off 1 base at V and 5 bases at J, with 8 bases between the two ends. The CDR3 has 13 amino acids. The CDR3 region has the DNA TGTGCCAGCAGCCAAGGGGGCGCCGAGACCCAGTACTTC. Translated, it gives CASSQGGAETQYF. Full variable domain (outside the CDR3, taken from reference TRBV14 and TRBJ2-5): EAGVTQFPSHSVIEKGQTVTLRCDPISGHDNLYWYRRVMGKEIKFLLHFVKESKQDESGMPNNRFLAERTGGTYSTLKVQPAELEDSGVYFCASSQGGAETQYFGPGTRLLVL.

V and J are TRBV5-1 and TRBJ1-3; 11 bases agree with TRBD1. Looked up from germline, CDR1 is SGHRS and CDR2 is YFSETQ. CDR3 length: 17 residues. J was trimmed by 2 bases and V by 4 bases; bases with no gene match: 8. CDR3 sequence (DNA): TGCGCCAGCAGCATAATAGGGACAGGGGGTGCTGGAAACACCATATATTTT. This translates into CASSIIGTGGAGNTIYF.

The chain has TRBV14 and TRBJ2-1; D possibly corresponds to TRBD2 (5 bases). CDR3 size: 18 residues. In germline, CDR1 is SGHDN, CDR2 FVKESK. Trimming took 0 bases from V and 1 from J, leaving 16 bases between them. The CDR3 coding sequence is TGTGCCAGCAGCCAAGACGTCAGGACTGAAGTGTCCTACAATGAGCAGTTCTTC. Translation: CASSQDVRTEVSYNEQFF.

The chain couples TRBV6-4 to TRBJ1-5; 7 bases map to TRBD1. The ends lost 8 bases at V and 5 bases at J; junction bases unmatched: 9. The CDR3 spans 14 residues. Per the germline V gene, CDR1 is MRHNA and CDR2 is SNTAGT. The CDR3 reads CASFTSGGDQPQHF. The CDR3 region has the DNA TGTGCCAGCTTCACCTCAGGGGGAGATCAGCCCCAGCATTTT.

The gene calls are TRBV5-4 and TRBJ2-1; no definite D call. The CDR3 is 14 amino acids. Germline V CDR1 and CDR2: SGHNT, YYREEE (reference sequence). The germline V and J ends were trimmed by 4 bases and 7 bases, with 15 bases remaining between them. CDR3 coding DNA: TGTGCCAGCAGCCGCGCTGGGCCAGATAATGAGCAGTTCTTC. Amino acid sequence: CASSRAGPDNEQFF.

This clone was counted between two and nine times. The V and J genes are TRBV12-5 and TRBJ2-7; maybe TRBD1 (5 bases). V lost 5 bases and J lost 0, with 8 bases in between. The length of the CDR3 is 13 residues. CDR1 is LGHNT, CDR2 FRNRAP, per germline. The CDR3 protein is CASGPTGSYEQYF. The CDR3 region has the DNA TGTGCTAGTGGTCCAACAGGCTCCTACGAGCAGTACTTC.

This clone appeared a few times. This rearrangement joins TRBV5-1 to TRBJ2-7, with TRBD1 as a possible D gene (6 bases). V was pared by 4 bases and J by 3 bases, with 11 bases between. The CDR3 is 13 residues long. The germline V gene has CDR1 SGHRS and CDR2 YFSETQ. In DNA form, the CDR3 reads TGCGCCAGCAGCCACAGGGTAAACTACGAGCAGTACTTC. Translating gives CASSHRVNYEQYF. The full variable domain, completed using reference TRBV5-1 and TRBJ2-7, is KAGVTQTPRYLIKTRGQQVTLSCSPISGHRSVSWYQQTPGQGLQFLFEYFSETQRNKGNFPGRFSGRQFSNSRSEMNVSTLELGDSALYLCASSHRVNYEQYFGPGTRLTVT.

The chain employs TRBV19 and TRBJ2-5; 7 bases map to TRBD2. The trim removed 3 bases at V and 2 bases at J, leaving 21 bases unmatched. There are 20 residues in the CDR3. The germline V gene has CDR1 LNHDA and CDR2 SQIVND (reference sequence). CDR3 bases: TGTGCCAGTAGTATTACCGTAGCGGGCTTACCTAACTCCAAACAAGAGACCCAGTACTTC. Its protein product is CASSITVAGLPNSKQETQYF.

CDR3 region: CASAREGNYGYTF. DNA for the CDR3: TGTGCCAGCGCCCGAGAGGGTAACTATGGCTACACCTTC. The chain recombines TRBV27 with TRBJ1-2, with D hard to call. Trimming took off 8 bases at V and 1 base at J, with 11 bases between the two ends. The CDR3 has 13 amino acids. CDR1 MNHEY and CDR2 SMNVEV come from the germline V gene (reference sequence).

The gene calls are TRBV19 and TRBJ1-4; 8 nucleotides line up with TRBD1. The germline V gene encodes CDR1 LNHDA and CDR2 SQIVND (reference sequence). There are 16 residues in the CDR3. J lost 0 bases, V lost 9 bases, and 9 bases had no gene match. The CDR3 sequence is CASMDRAETTNEKLFF. CDR3 in DNA: TGTGCCAGCATGGACAGGGCAGAGACAACTAATGAAAAACTGTTTTTT.

The chain uses TRBV7-2 and TRBJ1-1, with D possibly TRBD1 on 5 matching bases. The V and J ends lost 5 bases and 0 bases respectively, with 10 bases between them. CDR1 is SGHTA, CDR2 FQGNSA, per germline. The CDR3 is 14 residues long. The CDR3 region has the DNA TGTGCCAGCAGCCGGGGGACGTTGAACACTGAAGCTTTCTTT. It translates to CASSRGTLNTEAFF.

V and J are TRBV12-2 and TRBJ1-1. TRBV12-2 is a known pseudogene. This CDR3 is built from 12 residues. The CDR3 coding sequence is TGTGCTCTTCGGGGGGGCCGAGGGGAAGCTTTCTTT. It codes for CALRGGRGEAFF.

J is TRBJ2-7 and V is TRBV19; 8 bases align to TRBD2. V was clipped by 5 bases and J by 7 bases; unmatched bases: 13. The CDR3 has 15 residues. Germline CDR1 and CDR2: LNHDA and SQIVND (reference sequence). CDR3 amino acids: CASSPLAAGELEQYF. The CDR3 DNA reads TGTGCCAGTAGTCCCCTGGCAGCGGGGGAGCTAGAGCAGTACTTC. Supplemented by reference TRBV19 and TRBJ2-7, the full variable domain reads DGGITQSPKYLFRKEGQNVTLSCEQNLNHDAMYWYRQDPGQGLRLIYYSQIVNDFQKGDIAEGYSVSREKKESFPLTVTSAQKNPTAFYLCASSPLAAGELEQYFGPGTRLTVT.

CDR3 bases: TGTGCCAGCAGTTTCAGCGGGGGTAATAATTCACCCCTCCACTTT. Translated, it gives CASSFSGGNNSPLHF. The chain joins TRBV6-5 to TRBJ1-6, with a possible D match to TRBD1 (5 bases). The CDR3 spans 15 residues. Trimming removed 4 bases from V and 5 bases from J, with 12 bases in between. Germline-derived CDR1 and CDR2 are MNHEY and SVGAGI.

The chain carries TRBV4-3 and TRBJ2-7; D is perhaps TRBD1 (5 bases). The CDR3 contains 15 residues. V shed 3 bases and J shed 2 bases, with 14 bases lying between them. From germline, CDR1 is LGHNA and CDR2 YSLEER. The chain's CDR3 is CASSHYHQGTYEQYF. The CDR3 coding sequence is TGCGCCAGCAGCCACTACCACCAGGGAACCTACGAGCAGTACTTC.

The chain links TRBV2 to TRBJ2-2, with D unclear. Germline CDR1 reads SNHLY; CDR2 reads FYNNEI. Trimming left V 4 bases short and J 3 bases short, with 6 bases between. The CDR3 spans 13 residues. The CDR3, as DNA: TGTGCCAGCAGTGTTCGGGACACCGGGGAGCTGTTTTTT. Its protein is CASSVRDTGELFF.